A single sample is the source of the 22 T cell receptor beta chains below, sequenced in a study of T cell responses to AZD1222 COVID-19 vaccine. Clones were sequenced by immunoSEQ multiplex PCR, and TCRdb holds only the in-frame ones, with some missing. The sample lists around 140,000 clones; approximately 91% were seen once. This material consisted of peripheral blood, taken 28 days after the second dose of the MenACWY control vaccine. These receptors were collected from an adult who received the MenACWY meningococcal vaccine as a control.

As for this clone: At the DNA level, this CDR3 is encoded by other sequences in the same sample as well. The V call is TRBV3-1 (or the pseudogene TRBV3-2), the J call TRBJ2-1, with TRBD2 identical over 10 bases. The J segment lost 9 bases and the V segment lost 1 base, leaving 6 bases of the junction unmatched. This CDR3 is built from 15 residues. The germline gives CDR1 LGHDT, CDR2 YNNKEL (reference sequence). CDR3 loop: CASSQASSGGGEQFF. In nucleotides, the CDR3 is TGTGCCAGCAGCCAAGCGTCTAGCGGGGGCGGTGAGCAGTTCTTC.

The chain combines TRBV5-1 with TRBJ1-1; perhaps TRBD1 as D (5 bases). From germline, CDR1 is SGHRS and CDR2 YFSETQ. The CDR3 runs to 14 residues. The V end was cut by 2 bases, the J end by 3 bases, with 11 bases between. In DNA, the CDR3 is TGCGCCAGCAGCTTCGCAGGGTTGGACACTGAAGCTTTCTTT. As protein: CASSFAGLDTEAFF.

The chain joins TRBV19 to TRBJ2-1; TRBD1 is a possible D gene (6 bases). The CDR3 spans 15 residues. V lost 5 bases to trimming and J lost 1 base, with 12 bases between them. The germline gives CDR1 LNHDA, CDR2 SQIVND (reference sequence). CDR3 in DNA: TGTGCCAGTAGTTGGTCCGGACAGTCCTACAATGAGCAGTTCTTC. Protein product: CASSWSGQSYNEQFF.

The sample holds one count of this clone. This chain joins TRBV15 and TRBJ2-2, with D uncertain. CDR1 LNHNV and CDR2 YYDKDF come from the germline V gene (reference sequence). The CDR3 extends over 17 amino acids. V lost 5 bases, J lost 6 bases, and 22 bases lay in between. The CDR3 DNA sequence: TGTGCCACCAGCCGCGACCGACCGGCTTCTCGGGCCGGGGAGCTGTTTTTT. It is translated as CATSRDRPASRAGELFF.

The chain links TRBV3-1 (or the pseudogene TRBV3-2) to TRBJ1-1; D unclear. The germline gives CDR1 LGHDT, CDR2 YNNKEL (reference sequence). The CDR3 is 14 amino acids. Between the trimmed V and J ends, which lost 4 bases and 5 bases, there was a span of 14 bases. CDR3 nucleotides: TGTGCCAGCAGCCGCCTTACTCTAGGTACTGAAGCTTTCTTT. This codes for CASSRLTLGTEAFF.

The chain has TRBV2 and TRBJ2-5; weak D call: TRBD1 (5 bases). Trimming left V 4 bases short and J 0 bases short, with 12 bases between. CDR1 and CDR2 from the germline V gene are SNHLY and FYNNEI. The CDR3 has 15 residues. CDR3 DNA sequence: TGTGCCAGCAGTGGGACAACAGCGTACCAAGAGACCCAGTACTTC. This translates into CASSGTTAYQETQYF.

This chain uses TRBV10-3 with TRBJ2-7; D unclear. Per germline, CDR1 ENHRY and CDR2 SYGVKD. V gave up 0 bases and J gave up 6 bases, with 9 bases separating them. The CDR3 runs 13 residues. The CDR3 nucleotides are TGTGCCATCAGTGAGTCTCAGGCACGCGAGCAGTACTTC. This sequence encodes CAISESQAREQYF.

The rearrangement joins TRBV4-1 to TRBJ2-7, with D possibly TRBD2 on 5 matching bases. V shed 0 bases and J shed 1 base, with 13 bases lying between them. This CDR3 has 16 residues. The germline gives CDR1 MGHRA, CDR2 YSYEKL. CDR3 residues: CASSQEFTGKSYEQYF. The CDR3 region has the DNA TGCGCCAGCAGCCAAGAATTTACGGGGAAATCCTACGAGCAGTACTTC.

CDR3 sequence reads: CASSLAQATRNTIYF. DNA of the CDR3: TGTGCCAGCAGTTTGGCACAGGCCACGAGGAACACCATATATTTT. The gene calls are TRBV28 and TRBJ1-3, with D possibly TRBD1 on 5 matching bases. This CDR3 is built from 15 residues. Deletions cut 3 bases from V and 7 bases from J, with 16 bases between. CDR1 MDHEN and CDR2 SYDVKM come from the germline V gene.

The rearrangement links TRBV19 to TRBJ1-1, with 7 bases that match TRBD1. V lost 5 bases and J lost 4; bases outside the gene matches: 7. This CDR3 is built from 14 residues. Germline V gene data show CDR1 as LNHDA and CDR2 as SQIVND (reference sequence). The CDR3 region is CASSATGTATEAFF. The DNA of the CDR3 is TGTGCCAGTAGTGCCACCGGGACAGCCACTGAAGCTTTCTTT.

The J gene is TRBJ1-5, the V gene TRBV6-2 or TRBV6-3; no firm D call. CDR3 length: 16 amino acids. Trimming shortened V by 2 bases and J by 1 base, and 12 bases separated the two germline ends. The V gene's germline CDR1 is MNHEY and CDR2 SVGEGT. In DNA, the CDR3 is TGTGCCAGCAGTTACGACCCACCGAGGAGCAATCAGCCCCAGCATTTT. Its protein product is CASSYDPPRSNQPQHF.

CDR3 coding DNA: TGTGCCTGGAGTGTACGCCGGGACAGTGGGAGCTACACCTTC. Its protein product is CAWSVRRDSGSYTF. The chain links TRBV30 to TRBJ1-2; 7 bases line up with TRBD1. This CDR3 has 14 amino acids. V dropped 0 bases and J dropped 9; count of bases not matched to a gene: 10. Germline V gene data show CDR1 as GTSNPN and CDR2 as SVGIG (reference sequence). The full variable domain, in which reference TRBV30 and TRBJ1-2 provide the parts outside the CDR3, is SQTIHQWPATLVQPVGSPLSLECTVEGTSNPNLYWYRQAAGRGLQLLFYSVGIGQISSEVPQNLSASRPQDRQFILSSKKLLLSDSGFYLCAWSVRRDSGSYTFGSGTRLTVV.

V gene TRBV24-1 combines with J gene TRBJ1-4; TRBD1 aligns across 9 bases. The V and J ends lost 3 bases and 5 bases, in that order; junction bases with no gene match: 3. Germline lookup yields CDR1 KGHDR and CDR2 SFDVKD. The CDR3 length is 15 residues. The CDR3 protein is CATSDPGQGNEKLFF. CDR3 sequence (DNA): TGTGCCACCAGTGATCCGGGACAGGGAAATGAAAAACTGTTTTTT.

The J gene is TRBJ1-5, the V gene TRBV7-9; the D gene is possibly TRBD1 (5 bases). V was shortened by 4 bases and J by 6 bases, with 13 bases between the two germline ends. Germline CDR1 is SEHNR and CDR2 is FQNEAQ (reference sequence). This CDR3 has 14 residues. CDR3 amino acids: CASSSAGWGQPQHF. The DNA for the CDR3 is TGTGCCAGCAGCTCAGCAGGGTGGGGTCAGCCCCAGCATTTT.

There are a few counts of this clone. The chain recombines TRBV21-1 with TRBJ1-6. TRBV21-1 is an annotated pseudogene. The CDR3 runs to 19 residues. The CDR3 DNA sequence: TGTGCCAGCACCAAATTTGACCTTCTGGGGGAAGGGAGTAATTCACCCCTCCACTTT. Residues: CASTKFDLLGEGSNSPLHF.

This chain's CDR3 is CASSKYMRGNTIYF. CDR3 nucleotide sequence: TGTGCCAGCAGCAAATACATGCGCGGAAACACCATATATTTT. This chain uses TRBV21-1 with TRBJ1-3. TRBV21-1 is marked as a pseudogene. CDR3 length equals 14 residues.

CDR3 amino acids: CAISEGGNAEAFF. CDR3 DNA: TGTGCCATCAGTGAGGGAGGTAACGCTGAAGCTTTCTTT. This chain connects TRBV10-3 to TRBJ1-1, with D hard to call. V lost 2 bases to trimming and J lost 6 bases, with 10 bases between them. The CDR3 loop spans 13 amino acids. CDR1 and CDR2 (germline): ENHRY, SYGVKD.

The chain joins TRBV9 to TRBJ2-7; 11 bases match TRBD1. Trimming cost V 3 bases and J 1 base; bases outside gene matches: 6. Germline V gives CDR1 SGDLS, CDR2 YYNGEE. This CDR3 is built from 16 residues. CDR3 nucleotide sequence: TGTGCCAGCAGCGCCTCCCGGGACAGGGGGTCCTACGAGCAGTACTTC. Encoded protein: CASSASRDRGSYEQYF.

This rearrangement joins TRBV14 to TRBJ1-1, with D uncertain. This CDR3 is built from 13 residues. Germline V gives CDR1 SGHDN, CDR2 FVKESK. V shed 7 bases and J shed 0 bases, with 9 bases lying between them. In DNA form, the CDR3 reads TGTGCCAGCACCGAGACCTTGAACACTGAAGCTTTCTTT. This sequence encodes CASTETLNTEAFF. The whole variable domain, remainder taken from reference TRBV14 and TRBJ1-1, is EAGVTQFPSHSVIEKGQTVTLRCDPISGHDNLYWYRRVMGKEIKFLLHFVKESKQDESGMPNNRFLAERTGGTYSTLKVQPAELEDSGVYFCASTETLNTEAFFGQGTRLTVV.

V gene TRBV27 combines with J gene TRBJ2-5; weak D call: TRBD1 (6 bases). V lost 1 base and J 2 bases, leaving 11 bases between the germline ends. There are 15 residues in the CDR3. Germline V gene lookup returns CDR1 MNHEY and CDR2 SMNVEV (reference sequence). The CDR3 loop is CASSLFPDSQETQYF. The DNA of the CDR3 is TGTGCCAGCAGTTTATTTCCGGACAGTCAAGAGACCCAGTACTTC.

This clone appeared a few times. The rearrangement joins TRBV15 to TRBJ1-1; D gene uncertain. CDR3 length: 13 residues. Germline values: CDR1 LNHNV, CDR2 YYDKDF (reference sequence). The V and J ends lost 5 bases and 3 bases respectively, with 10 bases between them. The DNA of the CDR3 is TGTGCCACCAGCTGGACCTGGGACACTGAAGCTTTCTTT. Translated: CATSWTWDTEAFF. The whole variable domain, remainder taken from reference TRBV15 and TRBJ1-1, is DAMVIQNPRYQVTQFGKPVTLSCSQTLNHNVMYWYQQKSSQAPKLLFHYYDKDFNNEADTPDNFQSRRPNTSFCFLDIRSPGLGDTAMYLCATSWTWDTEAFFGQGTRLTVV.

The rearrangement joins TRBV6-1 to TRBJ1-4, with D possibly being TRBD1 (6 bases). The V and J ends lost 3 bases and 6 bases respectively, with 11 bases between them. CDR3 length equals 14 residues. Looked up from germline, CDR1 is MNHNS and CDR2 is SASEGT. Written as DNA, the CDR3 is TGTGCCAGCAGTGACAGGGGAGGAGATGAAAAACTGTTTTTT. This gives the protein CASSDRGGDEKLFF.